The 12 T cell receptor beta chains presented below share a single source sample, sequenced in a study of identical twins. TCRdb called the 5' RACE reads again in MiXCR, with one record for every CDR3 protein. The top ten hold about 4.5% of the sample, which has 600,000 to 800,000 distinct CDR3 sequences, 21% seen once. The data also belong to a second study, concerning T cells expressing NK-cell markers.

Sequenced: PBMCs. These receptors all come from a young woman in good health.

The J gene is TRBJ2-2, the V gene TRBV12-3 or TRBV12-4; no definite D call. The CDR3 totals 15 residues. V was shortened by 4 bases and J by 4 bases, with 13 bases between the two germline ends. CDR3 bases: TGTGCCAGCAGTTCCGTGGGAAAAGGCACCGGGGAGCTGTTTTTT. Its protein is CASSSVGKGTGELFF.

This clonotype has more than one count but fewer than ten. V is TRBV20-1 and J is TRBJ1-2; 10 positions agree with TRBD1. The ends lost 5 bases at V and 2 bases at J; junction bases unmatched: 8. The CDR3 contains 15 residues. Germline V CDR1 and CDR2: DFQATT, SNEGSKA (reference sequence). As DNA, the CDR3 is TGCAGTGCTGATATCCGGGACAGGGGAAACTATGGCTACACCTTC. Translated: CSADIRDRGNYGYTF.

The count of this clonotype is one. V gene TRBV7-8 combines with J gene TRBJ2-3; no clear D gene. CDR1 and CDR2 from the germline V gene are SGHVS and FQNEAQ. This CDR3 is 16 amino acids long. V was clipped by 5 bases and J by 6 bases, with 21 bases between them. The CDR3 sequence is CASSPPSVGRLDTQYF. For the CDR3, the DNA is TGTGCCAGCAGCCCCCCGTCGGTTGGGCGTTTGGATACGCAGTATTTT.

The CDR3 loop is CSAIDRGTDTQYF. The CDR3 DNA follows: TGCAGTGCCATCGACAGGGGCACAGATACGCAGTATTTT. The chain uses TRBV20-1 and TRBJ2-3, with 7 bases matching TRBD1. There are 13 residues in the CDR3. Germline CDR1 reads DFQATT; CDR2 reads SNEGSKA (reference sequence). V shed 6 bases and J 1 base; nucleotides not matched to a gene: 4.

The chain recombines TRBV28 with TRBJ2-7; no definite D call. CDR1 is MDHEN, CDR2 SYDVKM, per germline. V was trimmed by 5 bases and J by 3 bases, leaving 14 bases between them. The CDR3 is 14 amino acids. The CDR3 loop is CASSQTEPIYEQYF. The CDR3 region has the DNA TGTGCCAGCAGTCAAACAGAACCTATCTACGAGCAGTACTTC.

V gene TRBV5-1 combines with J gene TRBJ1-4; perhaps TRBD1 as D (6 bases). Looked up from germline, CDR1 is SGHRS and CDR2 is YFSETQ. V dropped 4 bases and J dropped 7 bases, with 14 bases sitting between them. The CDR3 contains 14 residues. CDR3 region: CASSPTRGAEKLFF. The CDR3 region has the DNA TGCGCCAGCAGCCCGACTAGGGGGGCTGAAAAACTGTTTTTT.

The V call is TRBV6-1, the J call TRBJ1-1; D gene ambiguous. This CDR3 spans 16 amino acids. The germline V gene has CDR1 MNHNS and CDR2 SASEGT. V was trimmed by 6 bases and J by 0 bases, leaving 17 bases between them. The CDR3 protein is CASSIQVVNVNTEAFF. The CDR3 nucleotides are TGTGCCAGCAGCATCCAGGTAGTCAACGTGAACACTGAAGCTTTCTTT.

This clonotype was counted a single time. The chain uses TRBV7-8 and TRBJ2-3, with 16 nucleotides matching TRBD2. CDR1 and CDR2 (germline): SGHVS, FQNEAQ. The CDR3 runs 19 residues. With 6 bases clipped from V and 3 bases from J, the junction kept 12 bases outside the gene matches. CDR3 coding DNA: TGTGCCAGCAGTCCGGGACTAGCGGGAGGGCCTTCTAGGACAGATACGCAGTATTTT. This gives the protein CASSPGLAGGPSRTDTQYF.

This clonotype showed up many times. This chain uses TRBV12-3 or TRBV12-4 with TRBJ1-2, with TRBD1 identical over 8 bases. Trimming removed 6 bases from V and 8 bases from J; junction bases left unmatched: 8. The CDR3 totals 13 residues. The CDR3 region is CASRVTGEFGYTF. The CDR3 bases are TGTGCCAGCAGGGTGACAGGGGAGTTCGGCTACACCTTC.

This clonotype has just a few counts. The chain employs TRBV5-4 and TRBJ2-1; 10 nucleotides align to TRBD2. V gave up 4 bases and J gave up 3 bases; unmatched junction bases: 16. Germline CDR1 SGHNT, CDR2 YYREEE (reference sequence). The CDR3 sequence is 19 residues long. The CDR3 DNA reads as TGTGCCAGCAGCCTGGGGGTGCTAGCGGGAGTAAATAACTACAATGAGCAGTTCTTC. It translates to CASSLGVLAGVNNYNEQFF. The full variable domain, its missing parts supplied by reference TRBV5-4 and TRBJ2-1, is ETGVTQSPTHLIKTRGQQVTLRCSSQSGHNTVSWYQQALGQGPQFIFQYYREEENGRGNFPPRFSGLQFPNYSSELNVNALELDDSALYLCASSLGVLAGVNNYNEQFFGPGTRLTVL.

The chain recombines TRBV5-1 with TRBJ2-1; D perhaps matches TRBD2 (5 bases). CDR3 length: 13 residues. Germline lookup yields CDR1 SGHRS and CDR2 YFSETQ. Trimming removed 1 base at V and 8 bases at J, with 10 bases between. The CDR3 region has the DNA TGCGCCAGCAGCTTGACTAGGACCCATGAGCAGTTCTTC. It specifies CASSLTRTHEQFF. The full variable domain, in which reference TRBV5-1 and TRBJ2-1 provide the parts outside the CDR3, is KAGVTQTPRYLIKTRGQQVTLSCSPISGHRSVSWYQQTPGQGLQFLFEYFSETQRNKGNFPGRFSGRQFSNSRSEMNVSTLELGDSALYLCASSLTRTHEQFFGPGTRLTVL.

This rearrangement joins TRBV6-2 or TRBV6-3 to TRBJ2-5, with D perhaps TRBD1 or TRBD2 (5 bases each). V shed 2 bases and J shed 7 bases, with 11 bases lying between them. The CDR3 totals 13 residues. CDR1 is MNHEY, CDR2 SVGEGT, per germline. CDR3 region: CASSYGGPGTQYF. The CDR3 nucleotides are TGTGCCAGCAGTTACGGGGGTCCGGGGACCCAGTACTTC.